This TCR beta chain stems from a study of T cell responses to AZD1222 COVID-19 vaccine. Overall study findings and caveats: Every sample of the repertoires postdated the peak T cell response. Within unmutated variant regions lay the reported targets of nearly half of spike-specific TCRs.

Germline lookup yields CDR1 LNHDA and CDR2 SQIVND (reference sequence). This CDR3 has 16 residues. V was pared by 7 bases and J by 4 bases, with 7 bases of the junction left unmatched. Notes on this clone: As yet, its antigen is unknown.

The data were produced by immunoSEQ multiplex PCR, yet TCRdb's version contains in-frame clones alone and is incomplete. The profile shows some 150,000 clones, around 89% of them singletons. V is TRBV19 and J is TRBJ2-2; 12 bases are shared with TRBD1. The sequence was collected from an adult in good health. The sample in question was peripheral blood, obtained on day 0 of AZD1222 vaccination. CDR3 protein: CASNGGQGAFTGELFF. The CDR3 DNA is TGTGCCAGTAACGGGGGACAGGGGGCTTTCACCGGGGAGCTGTTTTTT. Full variable domain (remainder filled in from reference TRBV19 and TRBJ2-2): DGGITQSPKYLFRKEGQNVTLSCEQNLNHDAMYWYRQDPGQGLRLIYYSQIVNDFQKGDIAEGYSVSREKKESFPLTVTSAQKNPTAFYLCASNGGQGAFTGELFFGEGSRLTVL.